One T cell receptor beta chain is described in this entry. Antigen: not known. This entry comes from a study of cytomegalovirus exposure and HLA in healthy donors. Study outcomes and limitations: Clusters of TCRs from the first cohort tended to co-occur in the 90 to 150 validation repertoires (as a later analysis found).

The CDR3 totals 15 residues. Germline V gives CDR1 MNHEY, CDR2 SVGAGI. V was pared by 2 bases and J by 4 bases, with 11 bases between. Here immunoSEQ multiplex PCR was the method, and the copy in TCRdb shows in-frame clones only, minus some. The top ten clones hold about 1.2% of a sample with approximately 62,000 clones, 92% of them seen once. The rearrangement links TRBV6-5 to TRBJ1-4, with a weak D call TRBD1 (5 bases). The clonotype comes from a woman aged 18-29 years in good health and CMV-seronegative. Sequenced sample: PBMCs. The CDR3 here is CASSYGRAYNEKLFF. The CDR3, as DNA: TGTGCCAGCAGTTACGGCAGGGCATATAATGAAAAACTGTTTTTT.